This T cell receptor (beta chain) was recorded in a study of cytomegalovirus exposure and HLA in healthy donors. The CDR3 totals 12 residues. V lost 10 bases, J lost 5 bases, and 6 bases stayed unmatched. CDR1 and CDR2 from the germline V gene are SNHLY and FYNNEI. The PCR was carried out with 60 Vbeta primers and 13 Jbeta primers. Only in-frame clones appear in the TCRdb table, and some are missing; sequencing was by immunoSEQ multiplex PCR. The data contain about 170,000 clones, around three quarters of them singletons. The V gene is TRBV2, the J gene TRBJ2-5; 8 nucleotides line up with TRBD2. Sequenced: PBMCs. The TCR was taken from a woman in her 30s in good health and CMV-seropositive. The CDR3 region has the DNA TGTGCCACGCGGGGGGTCGCGGAGACCCAGTACTTC. Residues: CATRGVAETQYF.